The 11 T cell receptor beta chains below were found in one sample sequenced in a study of spatial heterogeneity in lung cancer. TCRdb redid the calling of the 5' RACE reads with MiXCR, one entry per CDR3 protein. The table lists roughly 80,000 distinct CDR3 sequences, over 9.5% of them singletons. Time point of the sample: sample taken at primary tumor resection. The authors sequenced whole RNA from tumor, nontumor lung or frozen PBMC without sorting. This specimen consisted of PBMCs, obtained at surgery. These receptors all come from a male donor with early-stage non-small cell lung cancer.

This clonotype was observed once. The chain combines TRBV2 with TRBJ1-2, with 10 bases aligning to TRBD1. Germline CDR1 and CDR2: SNHLY and FYNNEI. The J segment lost 10 bases and the V segment lost 8 bases, leaving 10 bases of the junction unmatched. This CDR3 spans 13 amino acids. CDR3 amino acids: CASGGTGTGDYTF. The DNA for the CDR3 is TGTGCCAGCGGGGGAACCGGGACAGGGGACTACACCTTC. The complete variable domain, with remaining parts taken from reference TRBV2 and TRBJ1-2, reads EPEVTQTPSHQVTQMGQEVILRCVPISNHLYFYWYRQILGQKVEFLVSFYNNEISEKSEIFDDQFSVERPDGSNFTLKIRSTKLEDSAMYFCASGGTGTGDYTFGSGTRLTVV.

This clonotype was counted only a few times. The chain links TRBV29-1 to TRBJ1-2; 8 bases line up with TRBD1. Per germline, CDR1 SQVTM and CDR2 ANQGSEA. This CDR3 comprises 13 residues. The trim removed 5 bases at V and 8 bases at J, leaving 10 bases unmatched. The CDR3 nucleotides read TGCAGCGTTCCAGGACAGGGACAGTCCGGCTACACCTTC. As protein: CSVPGQGQSGYTF. Complete variable domain (other parts from reference TRBV29-1 and TRBJ1-2): SAVISQKPSRDICQRGTSLTIQCQVDSQVTMMFWYRQQPGQSLTLIATANQGSEATYESGFVIDKFPISRPNLTFSTLTVSNMSPEDSSIYLCSVPGQGQSGYTFGSGTRLTVV.

This clonotype was detected many times. V gene TRBV10-3 combines with J gene TRBJ2-5, with D perhaps assigned TRBD1 or TRBD2 (5 bases each). The germline CDR1 and CDR2 sequences are ENHRY and SYGVKD. This CDR3 is built from 14 residues. Trimming took off 6 bases at V and 0 bases at J, with 11 bases between the two ends. CDR3 residues: CAISGTANQETQYF. CDR3 nucleotide sequence: TGTGCCATCAGCGGGACGGCCAACCAAGAGACCCAGTACTTC.

This clonotype was recorded once. The chain is built from TRBV6-5 and TRBJ2-5, with 10 bases lining up with TRBD2. J gave up 1 base and V 6 bases, and 5 bases lay outside the gene matches. The CDR3 is made up of 15 amino acids. The germline V gene encodes CDR1 MNHEY and CDR2 SVGAGI. The CDR3 DNA is TGTGCCAGCAGCGCCGGACTAGCGGTCCAAGAGACCCAGTACTTC. Residues: CASSAGLAVQETQYF.

This chain links TRBV6-1 with TRBJ2-7; D unresolved. The CDR3 loop spans 13 amino acids. From germline, CDR1 is MNHNS and CDR2 SASEGT. Trimming removed 1 base at V and 5 bases at J, with 9 bases between. The DNA of the CDR3 is TGTGCCAGCAGTGAAGGCAGGAAGGACGAGCAGTACTTC. This translates into CASSEGRKDEQYF.

This rearrangement joins TRBV25-1 to TRBJ2-7; D is ambiguous. Trimming took 1 base from V and 6 from J, leaving 13 bases between them. CDR1 and CDR2 from the germline V gene are MGHDK and SYGVNS. This CDR3 spans 14 amino acids. The CDR3 is CASSELERESEQYF. DNA for the CDR3: TGTGCCAGCAGTGAATTAGAAAGAGAGAGCGAGCAGTACTTC.

V is TRBV19 and J is TRBJ1-3; no firm D call. Germline V gene lookup returns CDR1 LNHDA and CDR2 SQIVND (reference sequence). The germline V and J ends were trimmed by 6 bases and 0 bases, with 9 bases remaining between them. The CDR3 covers 14 residues. CDR3 in DNA: TGTGCCAGTAGCGTCGGAAACTCTGGAAACACCATATATTTT. Translating it yields CASSVGNSGNTIYF. Full variable domain (outside the CDR3, taken from reference TRBV19 and TRBJ1-3): DGGITQSPKYLFRKEGQNVTLSCEQNLNHDAMYWYRQDPGQGLRLIYYSQIVNDFQKGDIAEGYSVSREKKESFPLTVTSAQKNPTAFYLCASSVGNSGNTIYFGEGSWLTVV.

The chain carries TRBV29-1 and TRBJ2-1, with unresolved D. V lost 4 bases to trimming and J lost 9 bases, with 4 bases between them. The V gene's germline CDR1 is SQVTM and CDR2 ANQGSEA. This CDR3 region has 9 residues. CDR3 residues: CSVGSEQFF. In DNA, the CDR3 is TGCAGCGTTGGCAGTGAGCAGTTCTTC.

This clonotype was counted only a few times. V and J are TRBV12-3 or TRBV12-4 and TRBJ2-1; perhaps TRBD2 as D (5 bases). The CDR3 is 15 amino acids. V lost 3 bases to trimming and J lost 0 bases, with 9 bases between them. The CDR3 region is CASSLRDYSYNEQFF. The CDR3 coding sequence is TGTGCCAGCAGTTTGAGGGATTACTCCTACAATGAGCAGTTCTTC.

This clonotype was observed a few times. V is TRBV5-1 and J is TRBJ1-2, with D perhaps matching TRBD1 (6 bases). The CDR3 contains 14 residues. Germline assignment: CDR1 SGHRS and CDR2 YFSETQ. V lost 0 bases, J lost 5 bases, and 11 bases lay in between. This CDR3 reads CASSLGGGAYGYTF. The CDR3 bases are TGCGCCAGCAGCTTGGGGGGGGGCGCGTATGGCTACACCTTC.

The J gene is TRBJ2-5, the V gene TRBV29-1; TRBD2 matches at 7 bases. Trimming took 1 base from V and 13 from J; bases not matched to a gene: 6. CDR3 length equals 11 residues. Per the germline V gene, CDR1 is SQVTM and CDR2 is ANQGSEA. The CDR3 DNA follows: TGCAGCGTTGAAGGCCGCGGGGGATCGTACTTC. It codes for CSVEGRGGSYF.